These T cell receptor beta chains were read from a single sample in a study of T cells in Graves' hyperthyroidism and ophthalmopathy. Each CDR3 protein is one row after TCRdb ran MiXCR on the multiplex PCR reads. This table holds 500,000 to 750,000 distinct CDR3 sequences, approximately 14% found once. What was sequenced was blood. All receptors come from a woman between 18 and 29 years old with Graves' ophthalmopathy. Both conserved end residues are part of each CDR3. Fields, in order: clone size, V gene, CDR3 protein. A clone size is listed for some rows: how often the clone was seen (once, few, many), or a class if it is expanded.

many,TRBV11-2,CASRQLAGVRNTGELFF
many,TRBV30,CAWSTSLGNLGGYTF
many,TRBV30,CAWSTGNEQFF
.,TRBV24-1,CATSDHPNSPLHF
many,TRBV2,CASQLTLGSYNEQFF
.,TRBV11-2,CASSSLGPYNEQFF
.,TRBV11-3,CASSQGEWGTDYGYTF
few,TRBV4-1,CASSQSQGGGQPQHF
many,TRBV7-8,CASSLGWEETQYF
few,TRBV28,CASSLGLAEYNEQFF
.,TRBV5-6,CASSFRAGVVETQYF
many,TRBV7-2,CASSQPRVTEAFF
few,TRBV6-1,CASYFPGELFF
.,TRBV4-1,CASSQDLGGPGEAFF
few,TRBV7-2,CASSLGSGDGYEQYF
many,TRBV6-1,CASSYVLGMNTEAFF
many,TRBV2,CASSEGQGYYGYTF
many,TRBV6-2/TRBV6-3,CASKGGAKNIQYF
many,TRBV6-2/TRBV6-3,CASSYYWNSNQPQHF
few,TRBV29-1,CSVGGEVPSRAFF
many,TRBV6-2/TRBV6-3,CAIRDPPYNEQFF
many,TRBV11-2,CASSLGVRGPNNEQFF